The sequence of this T cell receptor beta chain was determined in a study of cytomegalovirus exposure and HLA in healthy donors. On the study more broadly: Falling in the Caucasian-associated ancestry cluster were about 82% of approximately 410 genotyped donors. The study, taken as a whole, reports: With high specificity and sensitivity, the classifier reportedly diagnosed cytomegalovirus status. In a later analysis, V- and J-gene trimming of beta chains associated with a DCLRE1C missense variant, replicated independently.

About this clone itself: Its antigen is as yet unknown.

Healthy bone marrow donors supplied every sample. A multiplex PCR was run with 60 Vbeta primers and 13 Jbeta primers. Profiling relied on immunoSEQ multiplex PCR, and the TCRdb table lists in-frame clones only, not all of them. Its listing shows some 200,000 clones. The germline V and J ends were trimmed by 8 bases and 4 bases, with 18 bases remaining between them. The CDR3 covers 15 residues. Germline CDR1 and CDR2: LNHDA and SQIVND (reference sequence). This sequence joins TRBV19 and TRBJ2-1; D uncertain. The receptor comes from a boy aged 5-17 years in good health and CMV-seronegative. The sequenced sample was PBMCs. The CDR3 nucleotides read TGTGCCAGTCAAAATGCCGACAACCAATACAATGAGCAGTTCTTC. It is translated as CASQNADNQYNEQFF.